The 26 T cell receptor beta chains below were found in one sample sequenced in a study of blood T cell repertoires in COVID-19. Sequenced by immunoSEQ multiplex PCR; TCRdb stores in-frame clones only, minus some. The sample has about 400,000 clones, more than 70% seen once. The material sequenced was PBMCs or T cells enriched from blood (not recorded which). The receptor set was obtained from a man between 35 and 55 years old in a cohort exposed to, infected with or recovered from COVID-19 (not recorded which).

The genes are TRBV6-6 and TRBJ2-5; 9 bases align to TRBD2. V lost 1 base, J lost 5 bases, and 5 bases stayed unmatched. There are 15 residues in the CDR3. Germline V lookup: CDR1 MNHNY, CDR2 SVGAGI (reference sequence). CDR3 DNA: TGTGCCAGCAGTTACTTGCGGGAGGGTGGTGAGACCCAGTACTTC. Protein product: CASSYLREGGETQYF.

The V call is TRBV3-1 (or the pseudogene TRBV3-2), the J call TRBJ2-7; D perhaps matches TRBD1 (6 bases). Between the trimmed V and J ends, which lost 0 bases and 2 bases, there was a span of 8 bases. The CDR3 consists of 14 residues. Germline V gene data show CDR1 as LGHDT and CDR2 as YNNKEL (reference sequence). The CDR3 coding sequence is TGTGCCAGCAGCCAAGAACCAGGGGCCTACGAGCAGTACTTC. Protein product: CASSQEPGAYEQYF.

This chain links TRBV27 with TRBJ1-2; possibly TRBD1 for D (5 bases). The V gene lost 4 bases and the J gene lost 1 base, with 13 bases spanning the gap. This CDR3 is 15 amino acids long. Germline CDR1 is MNHEY and CDR2 is SMNVEV (reference sequence). The CDR3 loop reads CASSSPRGDNYGYTF. The CDR3 DNA reads as TGTGCCAGCAGTTCCCCACGGGGGGATAACTATGGCTACACCTTC.

This clone occurred a few times. This sample includes further DNA sequences coding for the same CDR3. The rearrangement links TRBV2 to TRBJ1-4; 7 bases match TRBD1. Germline CDR1 SNHLY, CDR2 FYNNEI. With 4 bases clipped from V and 0 bases from J, the junction kept 2 bases outside the gene matches. This CDR3 is built from 15 residues. CDR3 nucleotides: TGTGCCAGCAGTGGACAGGGAGCAACTAATGAAAAACTGTTTTTT. It codes for CASSGQGATNEKLFF.

The V gene is TRBV24-1, the J gene TRBJ1-2, with TRBD1 as a possible D gene (6 bases). Trimming shortened V by 6 bases and J by 2 bases, and 15 bases separated the two germline ends. The CDR3 contains 15 residues. Germline CDR1 KGHDR, CDR2 SFDVKD. The DNA for the CDR3 is TGTGCCACCAGTCAGGGGCCTAACTCCAACTATGGCTACACCTTC. It encodes CATSQGPNSNYGYTF.

The chain combines TRBV5-4 with TRBJ2-5, with D unclear. V lost 3 bases and J lost 4, with 19 bases in between. The CDR3 has 16 amino acids. Germline lookup yields CDR1 SGHNT and CDR2 YYREEE (reference sequence). The CDR3 DNA reads as TGTGCCAGCAGCTCCCAGCGAGATAGGATTCGAGAGACCCAGTACTTC. Translating it yields CASSSQRDRIRETQYF. The full variable domain, in which reference TRBV5-4 and TRBJ2-5 provide the parts outside the CDR3, is ETGVTQSPTHLIKTRGQQVTLRCSSQSGHNTVSWYQQALGQGPQFIFQYYREEENGRGNFPPRFSGLQFPNYSSELNVNALELDDSALYLCASSSQRDRIRETQYFGPGTRLLVL.

The chain is built from TRBV5-5 and TRBJ2-7; 14 nucleotides align to TRBD2. CDR3 size: 13 residues. Germline CDR1 is SGHKS and CDR2 is YYEKEE (reference sequence). J gave up 12 bases and V 3 bases, and 5 bases lay outside the gene matches. DNA for the CDR3: TGTGCCAGCAGCTCGGGACTAGCGGGAGCCCCGTACTTC. It specifies CASSSGLAGAPYF.

This clone occurred once. The chain joins TRBV27 to TRBJ2-1, with TRBD2 matching over 13 bases. Germline CDR1 MNHEY, CDR2 SMNVEV (reference sequence). The length of the CDR3 is 21 residues. V gave up 5 bases and J gave up 0 bases; unmatched junction bases: 16. For the CDR3, the DNA is TGTGCCAGCAGTCCCCTGGGACTAGCGGGACCAGAGGGGATCTCCTACAATGAGCAGTTCTTC. Protein product: CASSPLGLAGPEGISYNEQFF.

This clone was counted once. The chain is built from TRBV7-9 and TRBJ1-5; a possible D gene is TRBD1 (6 bases). Trimming pared 1 base from V and 0 bases from J, leaving 7 bases between. Germline V CDR1 and CDR2: SEHNR, FQNEAQ (reference sequence). The CDR3 extends over 15 amino acids. CDR3 in DNA: TGTGCCAGCAGCTTAGACAGGGATAGCAATCAGCCCCAGCATTTT. The encoded protein is CASSLDRDSNQPQHF.

In its sample, this clone was seen a few times. The V gene is TRBV4-1, the J gene TRBJ2-7; 9 nucleotides match TRBD1. CDR1 is MGHRA, CDR2 YSYEKL, per germline. With V trimmed by 4 bases and J by 7 bases, 5 bases remained unmatched. The CDR3 runs to 13 residues. This chain's CDR3 is CASSPRTGEEQYF. DNA of the CDR3: TGCGCCAGCAGCCCACGGACAGGGGAAGAGCAGTACTTC.

The V call is TRBV5-1, the J call TRBJ2-5; D is possibly TRBD2 (9 bases). Germline V gives CDR1 SGHRS, CDR2 YFSETQ. Trimming removed 0 bases at V and 4 bases at J, with 19 bases between. The CDR3 has 17 residues. The CDR3 sequence: CASSLVASGTGGETQYF. CDR3 coding DNA: TGCGCCAGCAGCTTGGTGGCTAGCGGGACAGGCGGAGAGACCCAGTACTTC.

The chain joins TRBV6-5 to TRBJ1-5; tentatively, D is TRBD1 (6 bases). CDR1 MNHEY and CDR2 SVGAGI come from the germline V gene. Trimming left V 3 bases short and J 5 bases short, with 17 bases between. CDR3 length equals 16 residues. The CDR3 region is CASSYPLTGSDQPQHF. For the CDR3, the DNA is TGTGCCAGCAGTTATCCCTTAACAGGGTCTGATCAGCCCCAGCATTTT.

This chain uses TRBV19 with TRBJ1-3; 7 nucleotides match TRBD1. The CDR3 contains 14 residues. V lost 5 bases, J lost 4 bases, and 5 bases stayed unmatched. CDR1 and CDR2 from the germline V gene are LNHDA and SQIVND (reference sequence). CDR3 residues: CASSETGYGNTIYF. CDR3 bases: TGTGCCAGTAGTGAGACAGGGTACGGAAACACCATATATTTT.

The V and J genes are TRBV19 and TRBJ1-1; a weak D match, TRBD1 (5 bases). With 11 bases removed from V and 0 bases from J, the gap between germline ends came to 10 bases. Germline V gives CDR1 LNHDA, CDR2 SQIVND (reference sequence). The CDR3 runs to 12 residues. The CDR3 DNA follows: TGTGCCTGTTTGGACATGAACACTGAAGCTTTCTTT. Protein: CACLDMNTEAFF.

The rearrangement links TRBV19 to TRBJ2-4; tentatively, D is TRBD1 (5 bases). V shed 2 bases and J shed 0 bases, with 14 bases lying between them. CDR1 is LNHDA and CDR2 is SQIVND in the germline V gene (reference sequence). The CDR3 runs 17 residues. The CDR3 region is CASSITQGLLAKNIQYF. The CDR3 DNA follows: TGTGCCAGTAGTATAACCCAGGGCCTACTAGCCAAAAACATTCAGTACTTC.

V is TRBV7-2 and J is TRBJ2-5, with D possibly being TRBD1 (6 bases). Germline loops: CDR1 SGHTA, CDR2 FQGNSA. The CDR3 has 13 residues. V lost 5 bases and J 6 bases, leaving 13 bases between the germline ends. Written as DNA, the CDR3 is TGTGCCAGCAGCCCTGGACAGAGGCAGACCCAGTACTTC. It translates to CASSPGQRQTQYF.

This clone was counted only a few times. The V gene is TRBV29-1, the J gene TRBJ2-7; maybe TRBD2 (5 bases). The CDR3 has 11 amino acids. Germline V gene sequence: CDR1 SQVTM, CDR2 ANQGSEA. V was pared by 7 bases and J by 2 bases, with 9 bases between. The CDR3 here is CSGSGAYEQYF. The CDR3 DNA is TGCAGCGGGAGCGGCGCCTACGAGCAGTACTTC.

The chain combines TRBV3-1 (or the pseudogene TRBV3-2) with TRBJ1-5; a weak D match, TRBD1 (5 bases). CDR3 size: 13 residues. Germline-derived CDR1 and CDR2 are LGHDT and YNNKEL (reference sequence). V dropped 4 bases and J dropped 3 bases, with 7 bases sitting between them. CDR3 sequence reads: CASSPTDNQPQHF. CDR3 DNA: TGTGCCAGCAGCCCGACAGACAATCAGCCCCAGCATTTT.

This clone has just a few counts. This same CDR3 is encoded by further DNA sequences in the sample. The V call is TRBV27, the J call TRBJ2-5; 10 bases line up with TRBD1. Germline V gene data show CDR1 as MNHEY and CDR2 as SMNVEV (reference sequence). V shed 3 bases and J 5 bases; nucleotides not matched to a gene: 0. This CDR3 has 13 residues. The CDR3 here is CASSLDRGETQYF. The CDR3, as DNA: TGTGCCAGCAGTTTGGACAGGGGGGAGACCCAGTACTTC.

The V gene is TRBV5-1, the J gene TRBJ2-7; TRBD2 matches at 14 bases. The CDR3 totals 15 residues. V lost 5 bases to trimming and J lost 4 bases; unmatched junction nucleotides: 5. Per the germline V gene, CDR1 is SGHRS and CDR2 is YFSETQ. Here the CDR3 DNA reads TGCGCCAGCAGTAAGGGACTAGCGGGAGTGTACGAGCAGTACTTC. Amino acids: CASSKGLAGVYEQYF.

The chain carries TRBV7-9 and TRBJ1-2; D is possibly TRBD1 (6 bases). The CDR3 loop spans 14 amino acids. V was shortened by 4 bases and J by 2 bases, with 11 bases between the two germline ends. Germline V lookup: CDR1 SEHNR, CDR2 FQNEAQ (reference sequence). CDR3 residues: CASSSRGRNYGYTF. The CDR3 DNA reads as TGTGCCAGCAGCTCGCGGGGGCGCAACTATGGCTACACCTTC.

This CDR3 is CASSSGQVEYNEQFF. CDR3 DNA sequence: TGTGCCAGCAGCTCCGGACAGGTGGAATACAATGAGCAGTTCTTC. The chain employs TRBV7-9 and TRBJ2-1; 7 bases fit TRBD1. V gave up 4 bases and J gave up 4 bases; unmatched junction bases: 7. The CDR3 is 15 residues long. CDR1 is SEHNR, CDR2 FQNEAQ, per germline (reference sequence).

The J gene is TRBJ2-1, the V gene TRBV10-3, with 13 bases fitting TRBD2. The ends lost 8 bases at V and 9 bases at J; junction bases unmatched: 7. The germline gives CDR1 ENHRY, CDR2 SYGVKD. The CDR3 loop spans 14 amino acids. The CDR3 region has the DNA TGTGCCATCGCAGGGACTAGCGGGAACGGTGAGCAGTTCTTC. The encoded protein is CAIAGTSGNGEQFF.

The genes are TRBV18 and TRBJ2-2, with 8 bases that match TRBD2. Germline assignment: CDR1 KGHSH and CDR2 LQKENI. CDR3 length equals 17 residues. Trimming cost V 3 bases and J 3 bases; bases outside gene matches: 9. The CDR3: CASSPRGLAGYTGELFF. CDR3 sequence (DNA): TGTGCCAGCTCACCCCGGGGGCTAGCGGGCTACACCGGGGAGCTGTTTTTT.

The chain joins TRBV24-1 to TRBJ1-2; 7 bases are a match to TRBD1. The CDR3 has 12 residues. The J segment lost 9 bases and the V segment lost 4 bases, leaving 4 bases of the junction unmatched. The germline CDR1 and CDR2 sequences are KGHDR and SFDVKD. CDR3 bases: TGTGCCACCAGTGAGAGGGGGCGTAGCTACACCTTC. Amino acids: CATSERGRSYTF.

The CDR3 region is CASSFSSGNEQFF. CDR3 bases: TGTGCCAGCAGCTTTTCTAGCGGCAATGAGCAGTTCTTC. The rearrangement joins TRBV5-5 to TRBJ2-1; 7 bases map to TRBD2. Germline V gene data show CDR1 as SGHKS and CDR2 as YYEKEE (reference sequence). This CDR3 has 13 amino acids. Losses at the gene ends were 2 bases for V and 6 bases for J; bases not matched to a gene: 2. The full variable domain, in which reference TRBV5-5 and TRBJ2-1 provide the parts outside the CDR3, is DAGVTQSPTHLIKTRGQQVTLRCSPISGHKSVSWYQQVLGQGPQFIFQYYEKEERGRGNFPDRFSARQFPNYSSELNVNALLLGDSALYLCASSFSSGNEQFFGPGTRLTVL.